This TCR beta chain was found in a study of cytomegalovirus exposure and HLA in healthy donors. In the study overall: HLA-typed donors were the source of approximately 85 million unique TCRs, which an early data release held. General study results and limits: Approximately 160 TCR beta chains were listed as cytomegalovirus-associated. Follow-up analysis later connected one missense variant in DCLRE1C with trimming of TCR beta V- and J-genes. Reported results showed that the classifier diagnosed cytomegalovirus status with high specificity and sensitivity.

As for this clone: The antigen remains unidentified.

PCR employed 60 Vbeta and 13 Jbeta primers. Here immunoSEQ multiplex PCR was the method, and the copy in TCRdb shows in-frame clones only, minus some. In the table there are 200,000 or so clones, 84% of which are singletons. The sample consisted of PBMCs. This sequence originates from a woman in her 50s in good health and CMV-seropositive.

The CDR3 region is CASSPMPGQSYEQYF. In nucleotides, the CDR3 is TGTGCCAGCAGCCCCATGCCGGGACAATCCTACGAGCAGTACTTC. The chain recombines TRBV7-3 with TRBJ2-7; D possibly corresponds to TRBD1 (6 bases). Trimming removed 5 bases from V and 1 base from J, with 15 bases in between. The CDR3 has 15 amino acids. Germline V gene lookup returns CDR1 SGHTA and CDR2 FQGTGA.